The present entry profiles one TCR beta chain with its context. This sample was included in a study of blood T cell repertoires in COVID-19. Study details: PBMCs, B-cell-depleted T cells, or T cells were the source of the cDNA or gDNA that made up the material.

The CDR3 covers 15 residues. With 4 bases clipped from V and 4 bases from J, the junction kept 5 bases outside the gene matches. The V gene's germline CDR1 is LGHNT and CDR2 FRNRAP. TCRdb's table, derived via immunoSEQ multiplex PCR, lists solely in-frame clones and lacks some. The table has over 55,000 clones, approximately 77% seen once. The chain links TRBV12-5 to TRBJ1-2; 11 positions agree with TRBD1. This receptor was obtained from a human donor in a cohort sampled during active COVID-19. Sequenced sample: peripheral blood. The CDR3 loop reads CASGSPGTGGYGYTF. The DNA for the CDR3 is TGTGCTAGTGGTTCCCCCGGGACAGGGGGCTATGGCTACACCTTC.